Listed below are T cell receptor beta chains from one sample, sequenced in a study of blood T cell dynamics during melanoma immunotherapy. Clones were read by immunoSEQ multiplex PCR, and TCRdb kept only the in-frame ones, dropping some. The sample lists several thousand clones; 88% were seen once. The sequenced sample was blood, obtained from a patient treated with checkpoint blockade. Source of these receptors: a human donor with melanoma. The CDR3 runs from the conserved cysteine through the conserved F or W. The D gene is left open where the match is weak. Only part of the rows carry a size: once, few, many, or a class if the clone is expanded.

clone size: .
D gene: .
V gene: TRBV29-1
J gene: TRBJ1-1
CDR3 DNA: TGCAGCGTACCCGGTGGGGGTCCTTCCGCTTTCTTT
CDR3 protein: CSVPGGGPSAFF

clone size: .
D gene: TRBD1
V gene: TRBV18
J gene: TRBJ1-4
CDR3 DNA: TGTGCCAGCTCACCAGCCGTTGGGACAGGGGGTGAAAAACTGTTTTTT
CDR3 protein: CASSPAVGTGGEKLFF

clone size: .
D gene: .
V gene: TRBV7-9
J gene: TRBJ1-4
CDR3 DNA: TGTGCCAGCAGCCCCATTGGTTTTCGGGCTAATGAAAAACTGTTTTTT
CDR3 protein: CASSPIGFRANEKLFF

clone size: .
D gene: .
V gene: TRBV4-1
J gene: TRBJ2-5
CDR3 DNA: TGCGCCAGCAGCCCAGAGGACAGCCAAGAGACCCAGTACTTC
CDR3 protein: CASSPEDSQETQYF

clone size: .
D gene: TRBD1
V gene: TRBV7-9
J gene: TRBJ2-2
CDR3 DNA: TGTGCCAGCAGCTTAACAGGGGCGGCGAACACCGGGGAGCTGTTTTTT
CDR3 protein: CASSLTGAANTGELFF

clone size: .
D gene: .
V gene: TRBV19
J gene: TRBJ2-1
CDR3 DNA: TGTGCCAGTAGATCCGGGACGGATTACAATGAGCAGTTCTTC
CDR3 protein: CASRSGTDYNEQFF

clone size: .
D gene: .
V gene: TRBV9
J gene: TRBJ2-3
CDR3 DNA: TGTGCCAGCAGCGTAGAAGCCAAGGCGAGCACAGATACGCAGTATTTT
CDR3 protein: CASSVEAKASTDTQYF

clone size: .
D gene: .
V gene: TRBV28
J gene: TRBJ2-3
CDR3 DNA: TGTGCCAGCACCCAACCGGAAGCCCTCGCCTACGGCACAGATACGCAGTATTTT
CDR3 protein: CASTQPEALAYGTDTQYF

clone size: .
D gene: .
V gene: TRBV28
J gene: TRBJ2-2
CDR3 DNA: TGTGCCAGCAGTCCCGTCAGACTACTCCTGGACGCCGGGGAGCTGTTTTTT
CDR3 protein: CASSPVRLLLDAGELFF

clone size: .
D gene: TRBD1
V gene: TRBV6-5
J gene: TRBJ2-5
CDR3 DNA: TGTGCCAGCAGACAGGGGGTCCAAGAGACCCAGTACTTC
CDR3 protein: CASRQGVQETQYF

clone size: .
D gene: TRBD1
V gene: TRBV6-1
J gene: TRBJ1-5
CDR3 DNA: TGTGCCAGCAGTCAAGGGGGCTATCAGCCCCAGCATTTT
CDR3 protein: CASSQGGYQPQHF

clone size: .
D gene: TRBD1
V gene: TRBV18
J gene: TRBJ1-1
CDR3 DNA: TGTGCCAGCTCACCGGACAGGGGTAAGGTTTGGACTGAAGCTTTCTTT
CDR3 protein: CASSPDRGKVWTEAFF

clone size: .
D gene: .
V gene: TRBV28
J gene: TRBJ1-2
CDR3 DNA: TGTGCCAGCAGTCGCAGGGGTTTTGGCTACACCTTC
CDR3 protein: CASSRRGFGYTF

clone size: .
D gene: .
V gene: TRBV5-1
J gene: TRBJ2-7
CDR3 DNA: TGCGCCAGCAGCTTGCTCTCGGGTCAGGGCCACGAGCAGTACTTC
CDR3 protein: CASSLLSGQGHEQYF

clone size: once
D gene: .
V gene: TRBV6-6
J gene: TRBJ1-3
CDR3 DNA: TGTGCCAGCAGTTACGGGCAGCGTGGAAACACCATATATTTT
CDR3 protein: CASSYGQRGNTIYF

clone size: .
D gene: TRBD1
V gene: TRBV6-5
J gene: TRBJ2-7
CDR3 DNA: TGTGCCAGCCGCCGGTCGGGACAGGGTGGATACGAGCAGTACTTC
CDR3 protein: CASRRSGQGGYEQYF

clone size: .
D gene: .
V gene: TRBV21-1
J gene: TRBJ2-3
CDR3 DNA: TGTGCCAGCAGATTGGCTGTGTGCAGGCAGGGGGCGAAAGATACGCAGTATTTT
CDR3 protein: CASRLAVCRQGAKDTQYF

clone size: few
D gene: .
V gene: TRBV7-9
J gene: TRBJ1-5
CDR3 DNA: TGTGCCAGCAGCTTAGGCGGGACACTCAATCAGCCCCAGCATTTT
CDR3 protein: CASSLGGTLNQPQHF

clone size: .
D gene: TRBD1
V gene: TRBV7-6
J gene: TRBJ2-7
CDR3 DNA: TGTGCCAGCAGCCATGGACAGGGGTTTTACGAGCAGTACTTC
CDR3 protein: CASSHGQGFYEQYF

clone size: .
D gene: TRBD2
V gene: TRBV4-2
J gene: TRBJ2-7
CDR3 DNA: TGTGCCAGCAGCCAAGATCCAGCCGTCGGACTAGCGGGGCCGCGGGGATACGAGCAGTACTTC
CDR3 protein: CASSQDPAVGLAGPRGYEQYF

clone size: .
D gene: .
V gene: TRBV18
J gene: TRBJ2-1
CDR3 DNA: TGTGCCAGCTCATCAGGGGGGAGCTCCTACAATGAGCAGTTCTTC
CDR3 protein: CASSSGGSSYNEQFF

clone size: .
D gene: TRBD1
V gene: TRBV7-9
J gene: TRBJ2-7
CDR3 DNA: TGTGCCAGCAGCTTAGTGGACAGGGACCCCTACGAGCAGTACTTC
CDR3 protein: CASSLVDRDPYEQYF

clone size: .
D gene: .
V gene: TRBV5-6
J gene: TRBJ2-1
CDR3 DNA: TGTGCCAGCAGCACGCCAGGGCGAGGGTCGGAGCAGTTCTTC
CDR3 protein: CASSTPGRGSEQFF

clone size: .
D gene: .
V gene: TRBV7-9
J gene: TRBJ2-2
CDR3 DNA: TGTGCCAGCAGCTTAGGGCGGTCACCCGGGGAGCTGTTTTTT
CDR3 protein: CASSLGRSPGELFF

clone size: .
D gene: .
V gene: TRBV7-6
J gene: TRBJ2-3
CDR3 DNA: TGTGCCAGCAGCTCACCGGGGCAGCGGGTGGGTGATACGCAGTATTTT
CDR3 protein: CASSSPGQRVGDTQYF

clone size: .
D gene: TRBD2
V gene: TRBV2
J gene: TRBJ2-3
CDR3 DNA: TGTGCCAGCATTAGGACTAGCGGGGGGGCCAGTGGCACAGATACGCAGTATTTT
CDR3 protein: CASIRTSGGASGTDTQYF

clone size: once
D gene: TRBD1
V gene: TRBV6-1
J gene: TRBJ2-5
CDR3 DNA: TGTGCCAGCAGTCCCGACAGGGGGAGGACGGAGACCCAGTACTTC
CDR3 protein: CASSPDRGRTETQYF

clone size: .
D gene: TRBD2
V gene: TRBV13
J gene: TRBJ2-3
CDR3 DNA: TGTGCCAGCAGCTTCTCCCGGGGGGGCACAGATACGCAGTATTTT
CDR3 protein: CASSFSRGGTDTQYF

clone size: .
D gene: .
V gene: TRBV4-1
J gene: TRBJ1-6
CDR3 DNA: TGCGCCAGCAGCCAACTCGGCTCCTATAATTCACCCCTCCACTTT
CDR3 protein: CASSQLGSYNSPLHF

clone size: once
D gene: TRBD1
V gene: TRBV6-5
J gene: TRBJ2-3
CDR3 DNA: TGTGCCAGCAGGGAACAGGGGAGAGATACGCAGTATTTT
CDR3 protein: CASREQGRDTQYF

clone size: .
D gene: .
V gene: TRBV4-2
J gene: TRBJ2-7
CDR3 DNA: TGTGCCAGCAGCCAAGTGGGACAAAGCTCCTACGAGCAGTACTTC
CDR3 protein: CASSQVGQSSYEQYF

clone size: once
D gene: TRBD1
V gene: TRBV5-5
J gene: TRBJ1-1
CDR3 DNA: TGTGCCAGCAGCCTCGGGACAGGAGCTAAGGCTTTCTTT
CDR3 protein: CASSLGTGAKAFF

clone size: few
D gene: .
V gene: TRBV2
J gene: TRBJ1-2
CDR3 DNA: TGTGCCAGCAGTAGGGTCGACAGAGCTAACTATGGCTACACCTTC
CDR3 protein: CASSRVDRANYGYTF

clone size: .
D gene: .
V gene: TRBV27
J gene: TRBJ1-6
CDR3 DNA: TGTGCCAGCAGTCCCCGGGACCAAGTATCACCCCTCCACTTT
CDR3 protein: CASSPRDQVSPLHF

clone size: .
D gene: TRBD1
V gene: TRBV6-5
J gene: TRBJ1-5
CDR3 DNA: TGTGCCAGCAGCCGCGGACAGGGCCGTGGTCAGCCCCAGCATTTT
CDR3 protein: CASSRGQGRGQPQHF

clone size: .
D gene: .
V gene: TRBV29-1
J gene: TRBJ2-1
CDR3 DNA: TGCAGCGTTGAGCGGGCAGGGGTGAGCAATGAGCAGTTCTTC
CDR3 protein: CSVERAGVSNEQFF

clone size: .
D gene: TRBD1
V gene: TRBV6-6
J gene: TRBJ2-7
CDR3 DNA: TGTGCCAGCAGTCGACAGGGCCTCTACGAGCAGTACTTC
CDR3 protein: CASSRQGLYEQYF

clone size: .
D gene: TRBD1
V gene: TRBV5-1
J gene: TRBJ1-1
CDR3 DNA: TGCGCCCGCAGCCCCTTTGACAGGGGCACTGAAGCTTTCTTT
CDR3 protein: CARSPFDRGTEAFF

clone size: .
D gene: TRBD1
V gene: TRBV15
J gene: TRBJ2-7
CDR3 DNA: TGTGCCACCAGCAGAACAGGGGGCGGCGGCGAGCAGTACTTC
CDR3 protein: CATSRTGGGGEQYF

clone size: .
D gene: .
V gene: TRBV10-2
J gene: TRBJ2-1
CDR3 DNA: TGCGCCAGCAGTGAGCTGGGGGGTAGAAAAACACGTGAGCAGTTCTTC
CDR3 protein: CASSELGGRKTREQFF

clone size: .
D gene: .
V gene: TRBV5-1
J gene: TRBJ2-1
CDR3 DNA: TGCGCCAGCAGCTTGGACCGAACAAGGTCGGGGGAGCAGTTCTTC
CDR3 protein: CASSLDRTRSGEQFF

clone size: .
D gene: TRBD1
V gene: TRBV7-6
J gene: TRBJ1-2
CDR3 DNA: TGTGCCAGCAGCTCCTCGACAGGGGGCGTGTATGGCTACACCTTC
CDR3 protein: CASSSSTGGVYGYTF

clone size: few
D gene: .
V gene: TRBV9
J gene: TRBJ2-7
CDR3 DNA: TGTGCCAGCAGCGTAGATGACACCCACGGGGACGAGCAGTACTTC
CDR3 protein: CASSVDDTHGDEQYF

clone size: .
D gene: .
V gene: TRBV6-1
J gene: TRBJ1-5
CDR3 DNA: TGTGCCAGCAGTGTCAGGGTCAATCAGCCCCAGCATTTT
CDR3 protein: CASSVRVNQPQHF

clone size: .
D gene: .
V gene: TRBV28
J gene: TRBJ1-2
CDR3 DNA: TGTGCCAGCAGGGGAGATAATAGGGGCTACACCTTC
CDR3 protein: CASRGDNRGYTF

clone size: .
D gene: .
V gene: TRBV9
J gene: TRBJ2-1
CDR3 DNA: TGTGCCAGCAGCGTCGGGGTGGACAATGAGCAGTTCTTC
CDR3 protein: CASSVGVDNEQFF

clone size: once
D gene: TRBD2
V gene: TRBV28
J gene: TRBJ2-1
CDR3 DNA: TGTGCCAGCAGGCGGGGGGTGGTGCACAATGAGCAGTTCTTC
CDR3 protein: CASRRGVVHNEQFF

clone size: .
D gene: TRBD1
V gene: TRBV18
J gene: TRBJ2-7
CDR3 DNA: TGTGCCAGCTCACCGGAGGGGACAGGGGACTACGAGCAGTACTTC
CDR3 protein: CASSPEGTGDYEQYF

clone size: .
D gene: TRBD2
V gene: TRBV7-2
J gene: TRBJ2-1
CDR3 DNA: TGTGCCAGCAGCTTACACGGAGCGGGGGGGCTTGAGCAGTTCTTC
CDR3 protein: CASSLHGAGGLEQFF